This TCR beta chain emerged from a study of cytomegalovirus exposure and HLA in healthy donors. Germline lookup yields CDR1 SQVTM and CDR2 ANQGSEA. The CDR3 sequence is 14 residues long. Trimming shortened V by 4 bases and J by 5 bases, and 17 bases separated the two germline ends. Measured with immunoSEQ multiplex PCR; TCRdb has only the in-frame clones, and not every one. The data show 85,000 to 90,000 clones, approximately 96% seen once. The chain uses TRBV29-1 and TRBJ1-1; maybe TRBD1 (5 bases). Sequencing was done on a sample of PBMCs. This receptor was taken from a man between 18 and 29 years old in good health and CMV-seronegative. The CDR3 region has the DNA TGCAGCGTTGGGGGAGGGGTAATGGGTACTGAAGCTTTCTTT. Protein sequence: CSVGGGVMGTEAFF.